Sequencing of this T cell receptor beta chain was carried out in a study of shared clonotypes between healthy human individuals. CDR3 length equals 13 residues. CDR1 and CDR2 (germline): SGHRS, YFSETQ. The ends were cut back, 4 bases at V and 6 bases at J, with 10 bases in the middle. Note on this clone: The antigen is undetermined.

For each subset, genomic DNA was distributed in equal portions over several immunoSEQ plates. Under the authors' procedure: ImmunoSEQ supplied junction-only sequences lacking quality scores, so filtering was different. Using immunoSEQ multiplex PCR, the repertoire was profiled, and TCRdb retains in-frame clones only, with some absent. V and J calls and clone size are copied from that table; D and trimming were computed from the DNA. There are about 2.2 million clones in the sample; 93% occur only once, and approximately 1.7% lies in the top ten. Cells designated naive CD8 were CD45RO-negative and were positively selected for CCR7, with terminally differentiated effector memory CD45RA+ cells excluded. General study findings and limits: Between four donors, naive CD4 clonotypes were shared at a level of approximately 5%. Lower generation probabilities were found for non-shared clonotypes than for those shared by all four donors.

The source is a man aged 18 to 35 in good health. Some clones in this sample may be carry-over from other donors' samples. The gene calls are TRBV5-1 and TRBJ2-2; no clear D. The sequenced material came from naive CD8+ T cells from PBMCs. CDR3 sequence reads: CASSPIQAGELFF. The CDR3 nucleotides are TGCGCCAGCAGCCCGATCCAAGCCGGGGAGCTGTTTTTT.